This TCR beta chain was captured by sequencing in a study of T cells after yellow fever vaccination. Background on the study: SMART-Seq v4 Ultra Low Input handled preparation of low-cell-number fractions.

TCRdb called the 5' RACE reads again in MiXCR, with one record for every CDR3 protein. The sample contains over 15,000 distinct CDR3 sequences, about 4% of which appear only once. The CDR3 runs 16 residues. This clonotype has ten or more counts. The sample here was PBMCs, either bulk or a sorted T-cell subset (CD4+, CD8+, memory, or dextramer-sorted; not recorded which), taken 15 days after the yellow fever booster vaccination. The receptor's source is a man between 25 and 39 years old who received the YFV17D yellow fever vaccine. This chain connects TRBV21-1 to TRBJ2-4; the D call TRBD2 from the table was never checked on the DNA. TRBV21-1 is shown as a pseudogene. This CDR3 is CASSKGLAGAKNIQYF. The CDR3 nucleotides are TGTGCCAGCAGCAAAGGGCTAGCGGGGGCCAAAAACATTCAGTACTTC.